Listed below are T cell receptor beta chains from one sample, sequenced in a study of blood T cell repertoires in COVID-19. Libraries were prepared by immunoSEQ multiplex PCR; TCRdb keeps only in-frame clonotypes and omits some of them. The sample shows 300,000 to 400,000 clones, 70% to 90% of them seen only once. Sequenced: peripheral blood. These TCRs come from a woman in her forties or fifties who had recovered from COVID-19. The CDR3 runs from the conserved cysteine through the conserved F or W. A D gene is named only where the DNA matches it firmly. Clone sizes are given selectively: once, few, many, or a class where the clone is expanded.

abundance,v_gene,d_gene,j_gene,CDR3aa,CDR3nt
NA,TRBV2,TRBD2,TRBJ2-1,CASSDGLGRTYNEQFF,TGTGCCAGCAGTGACGGACTAGGGAGAACCTACAATGAGCAGTTCTTC
NA,TRBV12-3/TRBV12-4,NA,TRBJ1-1,CASSLVANTEAFF,TGTGCCAGCAGTTTAGTGGCGAACACTGAAGCTTTCTTT
NA,TRBV7-2,TRBD2,TRBJ2-4,CASSASGRHIQYF,TGTGCCAGCAGCGCAAGCGGGAGACACATTCAGTACTTC
NA,TRBV28,NA,TRBJ2-7,CASSLVGVGDSYQQYF,TGTGCCAGCAGTTTAGTCGGAGTGGGAGATTCCTATCAGCAGTACTTC
NA,TRBV3-1/TRBV3-2,TRBD2,TRBJ2-3,CASSILIFGLAVRDTQYF,TGTGCCAGCAGCATACTTATTTTTGGGCTAGCGGTCCGTGATACGCAGTATTTT
once,TRBV28,NA,TRBJ1-2,CASSLAGGRLYGYTF,TGTGCCAGCAGTTTGGCGGGGGGCAGGCTCTATGGCTACACCTTC
few,TRBV6-2/TRBV6-3,NA,TRBJ1-5,CASSYSRVKGGSSNQPQHF,TGTGCCAGCAGTTACTCGAGGGTAAAAGGGGGAAGCAGCAATCAGCCCCAGCATTTT
NA,TRBV3-1/TRBV3-2,NA,TRBJ2-1,CASSQGLVGHNEQFF,TGTGCCAGCAGCCAAGGACTAGTGGGACACAATGAGCAGTTCTTC
NA,TRBV5-6,NA,TRBJ1-5,CASSRNDDSSNQPQHF,TGTGCCAGCAGCAGGAACGACGACAGTAGCAATCAGCCCCAGCATTTT
NA,TRBV7-2,NA,TRBJ2-7,CASSLARDSYEQYF,TGTGCCAGCAGCTTAGCGCGGGACTCCTACGAGCAGTACTTC
NA,TRBV30,TRBD1,TRBJ1-6,CAWSSTGTARSPLHF,TGTGCCTGGAGCTCTACCGGGACAGCTCGCTCACCCCTCCACTTT
NA,TRBV6-2/TRBV6-3,TRBD1,TRBJ2-2,CASSYSPGTGADTGELFF,TGTGCCAGCAGTTACTCGCCCGGGACAGGGGCTGACACCGGGGAGCTGTTTTTT
NA,TRBV12-5,NA,TRBJ2-1,CASGLARPGGDDEQFF,TGTGCTAGTGGTTTGGCCCGACCCGGGGGAGACGATGAGCAGTTCTTC
NA,TRBV19,TRBD2,TRBJ2-7,CASSIGTSGSYEQYF,TGTGCCAGTAGTATTGGGACTAGCGGCTCCTACGAGCAGTACTTC
few,TRBV19,NA,TRBJ1-5,CASRMGGNSNQPQHF,TGTGCCAGTAGGATGGGGGGTAATAGCAATCAGCCCCAGCATTTT
many,TRBV7-8,NA,TRBJ1-1,CASSPEVNTEAFF,TGTGCCAGCAGCCCCGAGGTGAACACTGAAGCTTTCTTT
few,TRBV28,NA,TRBJ1-1,CASSLSNEAFF,TGTGCCAGCAGTTTAAGCAATGAAGCTTTCTTT
NA,TRBV7-2,NA,TRBJ2-5,CASSLGLMETQYF,TGTGCCAGCAGCTTAGGGCTGATGGAGACCCAGTACTTC
NA,TRBV13,NA,TRBJ2-7,CASPPLRREQYF,TGTGCCAGCCCACCACTAAGGCGCGAGCAGTACTTC
NA,TRBV11-2,NA,TRBJ1-5,CASSEHRDLPQHF,TGTGCCAGCAGCGAACACCGGGACTTGCCCCAGCATTTT
NA,TRBV28,TRBD2,TRBJ2-1,CASSVTSGLSYNEQFF,TGTGCCAGCAGTGTTACTAGCGGCCTCTCCTACAATGAGCAGTTCTTC
NA,TRBV5-6,NA,TRBJ2-2,CASSLWIGTGGIRELFF,TGTGCCAGCAGCTTATGGATCGGGACTGGGGGGATCCGGGAGCTGTTTTTT
once,TRBV6-4,NA,TRBJ2-1,CASSIGPHRYNEQFF,TGTGCCAGCAGCATCGGGCCTCACAGGTACAATGAGCAGTTCTTC
NA,TRBV19,NA,TRBJ2-7,CASSAQGGLTHEQYF,TGTGCCAGTAGTGCCCAGGGGGGACTCACCCACGAGCAGTACTTC
NA,TRBV25-1,NA,TRBJ1-2,CASRQGSYGYTF,TGTGCCAGCAGACAGGGTTCGTATGGCTACACCTTC
NA,TRBV4-3,NA,TRBJ2-1,CASSQGLLPGDEQFF,TGCGCCAGCAGCCAAGGTCTCTTGCCAGGCGATGAGCAGTTCTTC
NA,TRBV28,NA,TRBJ1-2,CASSLGPNYGYTF,TGTGCCAGCAGTTTAGGGCCTAACTATGGCTACACCTTC
NA,TRBV18,TRBD1,TRBJ2-5,CASSRLPGQGTGETQYF,TGTGCCAGCTCACGGCTGCCGGGACAGGGGACCGGAGAGACCCAGTACTTC
NA,TRBV7-2,TRBD2,TRBJ2-1,CASSLDGGGAHNEQFF,TGTGCCAGCAGCTTAGATGGCGGGGGGGCCCACAATGAGCAGTTCTTC
NA,TRBV3-1/TRBV3-2,NA,TRBJ1-1,CASSPGRNTEAFF,TGTGCCAGCAGCCCCGGGAGGAACACTGAAGCTTTCTTT
NA,TRBV29-1,TRBD2,TRBJ2-1,CSAGLAGAYYSYNEQFF,TGCAGCGCGGGACTAGCGGGAGCTTACTACTCCTACAATGAGCAGTTCTTC
NA,TRBV20-1,TRBD1,TRBJ1-1,CSAPDRVGAFF,TGCAGTGCTCCAGACAGGGTTGGAGCTTTCTTT
NA,TRBV7-2,NA,TRBJ1-2,CASSFTGNSVPAGYGYTF,TGTGCCAGCAGCTTTACAGGGAATAGCGTCCCCGCAGGCTATGGCTACACCTTC
NA,TRBV2,TRBD2,TRBJ2-5,CASRRTSGGPETQYF,TGTGCCAGCAGACGGACTAGCGGGGGGCCGGAGACCCAGTACTTC
NA,TRBV4-3,TRBD1,TRBJ1-2,CASSQSGGLGYTF,TGCGCCAGCAGCCAATCAGGGGGCCTGGGCTACACCTTC
NA,TRBV5-1,TRBD1,TRBJ1-2,CATRDSGANYGYTF,TGCGCCACCCGGGACAGCGGAGCTAACTATGGCTACACCTTC
once,TRBV28,TRBD1,TRBJ1-1,CASSPSTGRSTEAFF,TGTGCCAGCAGTCCCTCGACAGGGAGGAGCACTGAAGCTTTCTTT
NA,TRBV12-3/TRBV12-4,NA,TRBJ1-5,CASRDEEPQPQHF,TGTGCCAGCAGAGATGAGGAGCCTCAGCCCCAGCATTTT
NA,TRBV28,TRBD1,TRBJ2-1,CASSLVGTAYNEQFF,TGTGCCAGCAGTTTGGTAGGGACAGCATACAATGAGCAGTTCTTC
NA,TRBV5-1,TRBD2,TRBJ2-5,CASSRLAGAGYQETQYF,TGCGCCAGCAGCCGACTAGCGGGGGCCGGGTACCAAGAGACCCAGTACTTC
NA,TRBV11-2,TRBD1,TRBJ1-1,CASSYGQGGTEAFF,TGTGCCAGCAGCTACGGACAGGGAGGTACTGAAGCTTTCTTT
NA,TRBV27,NA,TRBJ1-5,CASSLVGDQPQHF,TGTGCCAGCAGTTTGGTAGGGGATCAGCCCCAGCATTTT
NA,TRBV30,NA,TRBJ2-7,CAWGLIRYEQYF,TGTGCCTGGGGACTAATCCGTTACGAGCAGTACTTC
NA,TRBV3-1/TRBV3-2,TRBD1,TRBJ1-2,CASSQETGGLGYTF,TGTGCCAGCAGCCAGGAAACAGGGGGCCTTGGCTACACCTTC
NA,TRBV16,NA,TRBJ2-1,CASSQSVGGALDEQFF,TGTGCCAGCAGCCAATCGGTGGGGGGGGCCCTTGATGAGCAGTTCTTC
NA,TRBV6-5,TRBD2,TRBJ2-3,CASSLGTSGSDTQYF,TGTGCCAGCAGTTTAGGGACTAGCGGTTCAGATACGCAGTATTTT
NA,TRBV19,TRBD1,TRBJ1-1,CASSNARGNTEAFF,TGTGCCAGTAGTAACGCCAGGGGGAATACTGAAGCTTTCTTT
NA,TRBV19,TRBD2,TRBJ2-5,CASSFTSGLQETQYF,TGTGCCAGTAGTTTCACTAGCGGACTCCAAGAGACCCAGTACTTC